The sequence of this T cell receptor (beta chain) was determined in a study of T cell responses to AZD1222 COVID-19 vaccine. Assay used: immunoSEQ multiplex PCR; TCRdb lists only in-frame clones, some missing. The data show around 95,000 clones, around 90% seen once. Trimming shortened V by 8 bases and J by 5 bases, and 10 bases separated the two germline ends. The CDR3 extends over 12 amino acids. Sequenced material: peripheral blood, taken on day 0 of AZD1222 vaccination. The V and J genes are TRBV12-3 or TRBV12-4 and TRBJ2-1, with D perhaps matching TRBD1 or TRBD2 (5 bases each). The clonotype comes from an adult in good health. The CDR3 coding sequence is TGTGCCAGCGGGGACCCAAACAATGAGCAGTTCTTC. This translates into CASGDPNNEQFF.